The 5 T cell receptor beta chains given below trace back to one sample, sequenced in a study of shared clonotypes between healthy human individuals. Measured with immunoSEQ multiplex PCR; TCRdb has only the in-frame clones, and not every one. The sample has 2.3 million or so clones, 85% to 95% seen once. The sample was naive CD4+ T cells from PBMCs. Subset given: CD45RA+ positively selected. These receptors originate from a man between 18 and 35 years old in good health. Some clones in this sample may be carry-over from other donors' samples.

The genes are TRBV5-5 and TRBJ2-1, with D tentatively TRBD1 or TRBD2 (7 bases each). Trimming cost V 5 bases and J 8 bases, with 26 bases left between them. The CDR3 consists of 17 residues. Germline V CDR1 and CDR2: SGHKS, YYEKEE (reference sequence). The CDR3 nucleotides are TGTGCCAGCAGTAACAATCCAGGGGGGGTAAGTGCCGATGAGCAGTTCTTC. Translating gives CASSNNPGGVSADEQFF.

J is TRBJ2-7 and V is TRBV25-1, with 7 positions matching TRBD1. V shed 2 bases and J 9 bases; nucleotides not matched to a gene: 4. Germline CDR1 reads MGHDK; CDR2 reads SYGVNS. CDR3 length: 12 residues. CDR3 loop: CASSEHRGAQYF. CDR3 coding DNA: TGTGCCAGCAGTGAACACAGGGGAGCGCAGTACTTC.

The rearrangement uses TRBV7-2 and TRBJ1-1, with D tentatively TRBD1 (5 bases). The CDR3 is 12 residues long. Per the germline V gene, CDR1 is SGHTA and CDR2 is FQGNSA. V was clipped by 7 bases and J by 5 bases, with 11 bases between them. The CDR3 region is CASTTGGTEAFF. For the CDR3, the DNA is TGTGCCAGCACCACTGGGGGTACTGAAGCTTTCTTT.

This rearrangement joins TRBV5-6 to TRBJ1-5; D gene uncertain. The V gene lost 1 base and the J gene lost 0 bases, with 2 bases spanning the gap. Per germline, CDR1 SGHDT and CDR2 YYEEEE. This CDR3 has 13 amino acids. The CDR3: CASSLFSNQPQHF. For the CDR3, the DNA is TGTGCCAGCAGCTTGTTTAGCAATCAGCCCCAGCATTTT.

Turning to this clone: The same CDR3 can be traced to other DNA sequences in this sample. CDR3 sequence (DNA): TGTGCCAGCAGTTTATTGACCGGGGGGAGCTCCTACGAGCAGTACTTC. This codes for CASSLLTGGSSYEQYF. The V and J genes are TRBV28 and TRBJ2-7; 7 positions agree with TRBD2. Unmatched junction bases numbered 6, after V lost 1 base and J lost 0 bases. CDR1 is MDHEN and CDR2 is SYDVKM in the germline V gene. The length of the CDR3 is 16 residues.